This T cell receptor (beta chain) appears in the sequencing data of a study of T-cell reconstitution after alpha-beta-depleted transplantation in children. Preparing the TCRbeta library involved the use of unique molecular identifiers. MiXCR, applied by TCRdb to the PCR reads, yields one record per CDR3 protein. Among about 600,000 distinct CDR3 sequences listed, over 10% were seen once. The CDR3 is 17 residues long. Trimming removed 0 bases from V and 6 bases from J; junction bases left unmatched: 13. CDR1 LNHNV and CDR2 YYDKDF come from the germline V gene (reference sequence). This clonotype was observed a handful of times.

The sample was PBMCs, mostly from graft donor cells, taken 360 days after TCRalphabeta/CD19-depleted stem cell transplant. The clonotype comes from a male patient aged 10 to 17 who had a stem cell transplant for acute myeloid leukemia, so the T cells may come from the graft donor. This chain links TRBV15 with TRBJ1-1, with TRBD1 matching 7 bases. This CDR3 is CATSRDRGPSGAAEAFF. The CDR3 nucleotides read TGTGCCACCAGCAGAGATAGGGGGCCCTCGGGGGCCGCTGAAGCTTTCTTT.